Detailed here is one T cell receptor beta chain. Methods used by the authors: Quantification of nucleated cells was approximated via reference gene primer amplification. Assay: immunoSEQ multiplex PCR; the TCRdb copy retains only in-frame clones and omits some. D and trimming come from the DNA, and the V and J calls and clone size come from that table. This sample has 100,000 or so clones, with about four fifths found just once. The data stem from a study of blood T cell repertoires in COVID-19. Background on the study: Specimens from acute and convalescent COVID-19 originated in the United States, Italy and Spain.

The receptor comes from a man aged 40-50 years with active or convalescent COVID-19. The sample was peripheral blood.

The CDR3: CAIRPPQGPDTQYF. Here the CDR3 DNA reads TGTGCCATCAGGCCCCCACAGGGTCCAGATACGCAGTATTTT. The chain carries TRBV10-3 and TRBJ2-3, with TRBD1 as a possible D gene (6 bases). Germline CDR1 is ENHRY and CDR2 is SYGVKD. V lost 6 bases, J lost 4 bases, and 14 bases lay in between. This CDR3 has 14 residues.